Reported below is one T cell receptor (beta chain). Its target is not known. Primers: 60 Vbeta forward and 13 Jbeta reverse. Under the authors' procedure: Later work found about 80 million unique TCR beta chains, with approximately 12 million shared. The repertoire was sequenced with immunoSEQ multiplex PCR; TCRdb's copy has only in-frame clones and lacks some. V and J calls and clone size are given by that table; D and trimming were obtained from the DNA. The sample yields about 120,000 clones, around 68% seen once. These data come from a study of cytomegalovirus exposure and HLA in healthy donors. Study-level background: Researchers previously reported finding roughly 120 million unique TCR beta sequences from some 180 million T cells. Notes on the study in general: V- and J-gene trimming in TCR beta was tied to a missense DCLRE1C variant by an analysis performed later.

CDR3 size: 17 residues. This chain uses TRBV21-1 with TRBJ2-3; the table's D call of TRBD2 was not tested on the DNA. TRBV21-1 is given as a pseudogene. The source material was PBMCs. This receptor was taken from a woman in her forties or fifties in good health and CMV-seropositive. The CDR3 sequence is CASSKLVGTNRRDTQYF. CDR3 nucleotides: TGTGCCAGCAGCAAATTAGTAGGGACTAACAGACGGGATACGCAGTATTTT.